The next 31 T cell receptor beta chains were all read from a single sample in a study of response to subunit inactivated influenza vaccine (dated by TCRdb to the late 2010s). Libraries were constructed by RT-PCR. The sequencer listed for this sample is Illumina HiSeq 2500. The public sequencing data were trimmed at Q25 with fastp and processed into clonotypes with MiXCR by TCRdb, which kept only in-frame beta chains. Rows with one shared CDR3 protein collapse into an entry with the most common genes and DNA. This sample holds a few hundred thousand distinct CDR3 sequences; 14% were observed only once. The leading ten clones occupy 11% of the sample. This specimen consisted of PBMCs from blood, obtained 11 to 12 days after vaccination. These receptors came from a man in his fifties who received an inactivated influenza vaccine. Donor details come from another sample of the same person, matched by shared clones.

This clonotype was picked up a small number of times. The rearrangement uses TRBV28 and TRBJ1-2; D gene unclear. Trimming took 4 bases from V and 3 from J, leaving 0 bases between them. The CDR3 runs to 10 residues. From germline, CDR1 is MDHEN and CDR2 SYDVKM. CDR3 in DNA: TGTGCCAGCAGTTACTATGGCTACACCTTC. Protein product: CASSYYGYTF.

Concerning this clonotype itself: Lacking the conserved final phenylalanine or tryptophan, this CDR3 likely reflects a read error. This chain links TRBV7-7 with TRBJ2-1; D gene ambiguous. Germline CDR1 and CDR2: SSHAT and FNYEAQ (reference sequence). Trimming took 5 bases from V and 8 from J, leaving 16 bases between them. The CDR3 is made up of 14 amino acids. The CDR3 sequence: CASSPRLGLDEQFL. In DNA, the CDR3 is TGTGCCAGCAGCCCAAGACTCGGCTTGGATGAGCAGTTCCTC.

This clonotype was counted between two and nine times. J is TRBJ2-7 and V is TRBV7-2; possibly TRBD2 for D (6 bases). The CDR3 length is 16 residues. Trimming pared 1 base from V and 2 bases from J, leaving 15 bases between. CDR1 and CDR2 from the germline V gene are SGHTA and FQGNSA. CDR3 residues: CASSLDSGGATYEQYF. In DNA form, the CDR3 reads TGTGCCAGCAGCTTAGACTCGGGCGGGGCCACCTACGAGCAGTACTTC.

The chain uses TRBV12-3 or TRBV12-4 and TRBJ2-1, with a weak D call TRBD1 (6 bases). Deletions cut 6 bases from V and 10 bases from J, with 19 bases between. The CDR3 is 14 amino acids. The CDR3 DNA sequence: TGTGCCAGCAGCCCTACTACAGGGTACGGGGAGCAGTTCTTC. Protein product: CASSPTTGYGEQFF.

Only a few counts were recorded for this clonotype. The rearrangement joins TRBV28 to TRBJ2-5, with 10 bases aligning to TRBD2. Germline V CDR1 and CDR2: MDHEN, SYDVKM. The CDR3 spans 17 residues. With V trimmed by 3 bases and J by 5 bases, 12 bases remained unmatched. CDR3: CASSLPRASGSSETQYF. The CDR3 DNA reads as TGTGCCAGCAGTTTGCCGCGGGCTAGCGGGAGTAGTGAGACCCAGTACTTC.

This clonotype was detected only a few times. The chain uses TRBV6-1 and TRBJ1-5; D uncertain. The germline V gene encodes CDR1 MNHNS and CDR2 SASEGT. The CDR3 covers 16 residues. The germline V and J ends were trimmed by 8 bases and 4 bases, with 21 bases remaining between them. The CDR3 region has the DNA TGTGCCAGCGGTATCAAGCAGAGACCGATGAATCAGCCCCAGCATTTT. Its translation: CASGIKQRPMNQPQHF.

This clonotype was detected only a few times. At one boundary the junction diverges from the germline segment, which might be a read error. The rearrangement links TRBV7-3 to TRBJ2-1; D uncertain. Germline loops: CDR1 SGHTA, CDR2 FQGTGA. CDR3 length: 13 amino acids. In DNA form, the CDR3 reads TGTGCCAGCAGTTACCTGACGTCTGGTGAGCAGCTCTTC. Translation: CASSYLTSGEQLF.

This rearrangement joins TRBV6-1 to TRBJ1-2; D unclear. Trimming left V 7 bases short and J 0 bases short, with 15 bases between. Germline values: CDR1 MNHNS, CDR2 SASEGT. The CDR3 is 15 residues long. CDR3 amino acids: CASNPDTAANYGYTF. The CDR3, as DNA: TGTGCCAGCAACCCCGACACCGCGGCTAACTATGGCTACACCTTC.

This clonotype has more than one count but fewer than ten. The chain has TRBV7-2 and TRBJ2-7, with D uncertain. CDR3 length equals 13 residues. Trimming removed 2 bases at V and 2 bases at J, with 7 bases between. Germline V gene data show CDR1 as SGHTA and CDR2 as FQGNSA. The CDR3 loop is CASSLNQAYEQYF. CDR3 nucleotide sequence: TGTGCCAGCAGCTTAAATCAAGCCTACGAGCAGTACTTC.

This clonotype was detected only a few times. This chain links TRBV5-1 with TRBJ2-5; 8 bases align to TRBD1. The CDR3 covers 15 residues. The ends lost 0 bases at V and 1 base at J; junction bases unmatched: 2. Germline V gene lookup returns CDR1 SGHRS and CDR2 YFSETQ. CDR3 sequence (DNA): TGCGCCAGCAGCTTGGGGGACAGGCGCCAAGAGACCCAGTACTTC. As protein: CASSLGDRRQETQYF. Supplemented by reference TRBV5-1 and TRBJ2-5, the full variable domain reads KAGVTQTPRYLIKTRGQQVTLSCSPISGHRSVSWYQQTPGQGLQFLFEYFSETQRNKGNFPGRFSGRQFSNSRSEMNVSTLELGDSALYLCASSLGDRRQETQYFGPGTRLLVL.

Concerning this clonotype itself: Compared with germline, one end of the junction differs, possibly owing to a read error. The V gene is TRBV3-1, the J gene TRBJ2-2; the D gene is possibly TRBD2 (6 bases). The CDR3 is made up of 18 amino acids. Germline values: CDR1 LGHDT, CDR2 YNNKEL (reference sequence). CDR3 protein: CARSLFLGGRANTGELFF. In nucleotides, the CDR3 is TGTGCCAGAAGCCTTTTCTTGGGGGGTAGGGCGAACACCGGGGAGCTGTTTTTT.

V usage is TRBV5-6 and J usage is TRBJ2-5; D is ambiguous. Trimming took off 4 bases at V and 11 bases at J, with 21 bases between the two ends. Germline V CDR1 and CDR2: SGHDT, YYEEEE. This CDR3 comprises 14 residues. CDR3 amino acids: CASSPTPRTNLQYF. For the CDR3, the DNA is TGTGCCAGCAGCCCAACACCCAGGACGAATCTGCAGTACTTC.

This clonotype was seen ten or more times. The rearrangement joins TRBV6-1 to TRBJ2-6; possible D gene TRBD2, 5 bases. V shed 6 bases and J shed 0 bases, with 21 bases lying between them. Germline CDR1 and CDR2: MNHNS and SASEGT. The CDR3 has 19 amino acids. DNA of the CDR3: TGTGCCAGCAGCCGCGCAAACAGCTATACTAGCTCTGGGGCCAACGTCCTGACTTTC. Translated: CASSRANSYTSSGANVLTF.

This clonotype was seen only a few times. The V and J genes are TRBV14 and TRBJ2-1, with 11 bases fitting TRBD2. V was clipped by 10 bases and J by 5 bases; unmatched bases: 7. The CDR3 contains 14 residues. The germline CDR1 and CDR2 sequences are SGHDN and FVKESK. CDR3 nucleotides: TGTGCCACTTCACTAGCGGGAGTGAACAATGAGCAGTTCTTC. This codes for CATSLAGVNNEQFF.

This clonotype was observed many times. The chain employs TRBV4-3 and TRBJ1-2; a possible D gene is TRBD1 (5 bases). The CDR3 is made up of 16 amino acids. The V gene lost 3 bases and the J gene lost 4 bases, with 18 bases spanning the gap. The V gene's germline CDR1 is LGHNA and CDR2 YSLEER. The CDR3 loop reads CASSHAMGPRGYGYTF. CDR3 sequence (DNA): TGCGCCAGCAGCCACGCAATGGGGCCCCGGGGCTATGGCTACACCTTC.

The chain combines TRBV20-1 with TRBJ1-2, with D possibly TRBD1 on 5 matching bases. The CDR3 has 14 amino acids. Germline V gives CDR1 DFQATT, CDR2 SNEGSKA (reference sequence). Trimming shortened V by 3 bases and J by 4 bases, and 15 bases separated the two germline ends. Here the CDR3 DNA reads TGCAGTGCTAGGGGGACTGGGTATAGCTATGGCTACACCTTC. This gives the protein CSARGTGYSYGYTF.

This clonotype has a handful of counts. The chain employs TRBV7-2 and TRBJ2-7, with TRBD1 matching over 7 bases. With 0 bases clipped from V and 3 bases from J, the junction kept 14 bases outside the gene matches. This CDR3 has 18 amino acids. Germline lookup yields CDR1 SGHTA and CDR2 FQGNSA. The CDR3 region has the DNA TGTGCCAGCAGCTTAGCCCATCCGCTCGGACAGGTGATCTACGAGCAGTACTTC. As protein: CASSLAHPLGQVIYEQYF.

The table lists this clonotype with a few counts. This chain links TRBV9 with TRBJ2-1, with 7 positions matching TRBD2. This CDR3 comprises 14 residues. In germline, CDR1 is SGDLS, CDR2 YYNGEE. V dropped 0 bases and J dropped 9; count of bases not matched to a gene: 6. The CDR3 is CASSVVAGRGEQFF. CDR3 nucleotide sequence: TGTGCCAGCAGCGTAGTTGCGGGGAGGGGTGAGCAGTTCTTC.

The chain combines TRBV3-1 with TRBJ2-1; the D is unclear. Trimming shortened V by 1 base and J by 4 bases, and 11 bases separated the two germline ends. The CDR3 consists of 15 residues. Germline CDR1 is LGHDT and CDR2 is YNNKEL (reference sequence). DNA for the CDR3: TGTGCCAGCAGCCAAGCTCGGGCGTCATACAATGAGCAGTTCTTC. It specifies CASSQARASYNEQFF.

The V call is TRBV7-2, the J call TRBJ1-2; tentatively, D is TRBD1 (6 bases). The CDR3 runs 16 residues. The V gene lost 1 base and the J gene lost 4 bases, with 16 bases spanning the gap. Germline assignment: CDR1 SGHTA and CDR2 FQGNSA. The CDR3 reads CASSLVSPAGVYGYTF. For the CDR3, the DNA is TGTGCCAGCAGCTTAGTCTCCCCAGCAGGGGTCTATGGCTACACCTTC.

This clonotype came up a few times. CDR3 DNA sequence: TGTGCCAGCCACGAAGGACGTTTCACCACAGATACGCAGTATTTT. Its protein is CASHEGRFTTDTQYF. The chain has TRBV7-9 and TRBJ2-3; D is uncertain. The CDR3 contains 15 residues. Germline V CDR1 and CDR2: SEHNR, FQNEAQ (reference sequence). The V gene lost 8 bases and the J gene lost 2 bases, with 17 bases spanning the gap.

A few counts support this clonotype. V gene TRBV3-1 combines with J gene TRBJ2-5; TRBD2 is a possible D gene (5 bases). The CDR3 extends over 17 amino acids. V shed 3 bases and J shed 5 bases, with 22 bases lying between them. The V gene's germline CDR1 is LGHDT and CDR2 YNNKEL (reference sequence). Here the CDR3 reads CASSHRRTPTRGETQYF. DNA for the CDR3: TGTGCCAGCAGCCACCGCAGAACGCCCACCAGAGGGGAGACCCAGTACTTC.

This clonotype was seen repeatedly, ten times or more. This sequence joins TRBV7-9 and TRBJ2-1, with unresolved D. The V gene lost 1 base and the J gene lost 3 bases, with 10 bases spanning the gap. Germline V gene data show CDR1 as SEHNR and CDR2 as FQNEAQ (reference sequence). CDR3 length: 15 residues. CDR3 sequence (DNA): TGTGCCAGCAGCTTAGTCTGGTCAGACTACAATGAGCAGTTCTTC. The encoded protein is CASSLVWSDYNEQFF.

This clonotype has more than one count but fewer than ten. J is TRBJ1-1 and V is TRBV7-2, with a weak D call TRBD1 (5 bases). Germline CDR1 reads SGHTA; CDR2 reads FQGNSA. This CDR3 spans 13 amino acids. V was shortened by 8 bases and J by 0 bases, with 10 bases between the two germline ends. In DNA form, the CDR3 reads TGTGCCAGCGTTCGGGGGTTGAACACTGAAGCTTTCTTT. It yields the protein CASVRGLNTEAFF.

The V and J genes are TRBV11-2 and TRBJ2-2, with D perhaps TRBD2 (5 bases). The CDR3 runs to 15 residues. The ends were cut back, 1 base at V and 2 bases at J, with 8 bases in the middle. Germline V gives CDR1 SGHAT, CDR2 FQNNGV. The CDR3 region is CASSLGAENTGELFF. CDR3 coding DNA: TGTGCCAGCAGCTTAGGAGCGGAAAACACCGGGGAGCTGTTTTTT.

The CDR3: CATSRGTGLNYEQYF. In nucleotides, the CDR3 is TGTGCCACCAGCAGAGGGACAGGGCTAAACTACGAGCAGTACTTC. V and J are TRBV15 and TRBJ2-7; 8 positions match TRBD1. The CDR3 is 15 amino acids. The V segment lost 1 base and the J segment 3 bases; nucleotides outside the gene matches: 5. The germline V gene encodes CDR1 LNHNV and CDR2 YYDKDF (reference sequence). The complete variable domain, with remaining parts taken from reference TRBV15 and TRBJ2-7, reads DAMVIQNPRYQVTQFGKPVTLSCSQTLNHNVMYWYQQKSSQAPKLLFHYYDKDFNNEADTPDNFQSRRPNTSFCFLDIRSPGLGDTAMYLCATSRGTGLNYEQYFGPGTRLTVT.

This clonotype was seen a few times. V gene TRBV4-2 combines with J gene TRBJ2-4, with D possibly being TRBD2 (7 bases). This CDR3 region has 14 residues. Germline V gives CDR1 LGHNA, CDR2 YNFKEQ. Trimming pared 0 bases from V and 10 bases from J, leaving 13 bases between. CDR3 DNA sequence: TGTGCCAGCAGCCAAGATCAGGGGCGGGGGATTCAGTACTTC. Translating it yields CASSQDQGRGIQYF.

V is TRBV20-1 and J is TRBJ2-5; 8 nucleotides align to TRBD2. Germline V CDR1 and CDR2: DFQATT, SNEGSKA (reference sequence). The CDR3 is made up of 17 amino acids. Germline trimming cut 6 bases from V and 5 bases from J; bases unmatched to any gene: 20. The CDR3 region has the DNA TGCAGTGCACCAAAGGCTAGCGGGTATACCTTGGGGGAGACCCAGTACTTC. It yields the protein CSAPKASGYTLGETQYF.

This clonotype was seen a handful of times. The rearrangement uses TRBV5-4 and TRBJ1-4, with TRBD1 identical over 10 bases. Germline V gene data show CDR1 as SGHNT and CDR2 as YYREEE (reference sequence). V was clipped by 0 bases and J by 7 bases; unmatched bases: 6. This CDR3 comprises 16 residues. In DNA, the CDR3 is TGTGCCAGCAGCTTGGCCCCAGGACAGGGGGGTGAAAAACTGTTTTTT. It codes for CASSLAPGQGGEKLFF.

This clonotype was found a few times. The V and J genes are TRBV7-9 and TRBJ2-7; 7 bases align to TRBD1. The CDR3 runs to 16 residues. V lost 2 bases to trimming and J lost 3 bases; unmatched junction nucleotides: 10. Germline V gene data show CDR1 as SEHNR and CDR2 as FQNEAQ (reference sequence). The DNA for the CDR3 is TGTGCCAGCAGCTTAAAGGCGGACAGGAGCTACTACGAGCAGTACTTC. Translated: CASSLKADRSYYEQYF.

The chain recombines TRBV20-1 with TRBJ2-7; the D gene could be TRBD1 or TRBD2 (5 bases each). The CDR3 is 16 residues long. V lost 3 bases, J lost 2 bases, and 20 bases lay in between. Germline values: CDR1 DFQATT, CDR2 SNEGSKA (reference sequence). For the CDR3, the DNA is TGCAGTGCTAGTCCGATCGTTGGGCAGGGACCCTACGAGCAGTACTTC. Its translation: CSASPIVGQGPYEQYF.